Following are 2 T cell receptor beta chains from one sample sequenced in a study of a mutant IDH1 vaccine in newly diagnosed glioma. This table comes from immunoSEQ multiplex PCR, and its TCRdb copy is limited to in-frame clones, with some not included. Of just under 95,000 clones in the sample, approximately 83% were seen once. The time point is: baseline, week 1 (first vaccination visit). Treatment given: pre-vaccination baseline after standard-of-care therapy. The sequencing used PBMCs, collected from a glioma patient treated with radiotherapy, temozolomide or both. These receptors were taken from a woman aged 50 to 65 with glioma.

In this sample, this clone turned up once. The rearrangement uses TRBV9 and TRBJ2-5; D ambiguous. The germline CDR1 and CDR2 sequences are SGDLS and YYNGEE. This CDR3 has 14 residues. With 3 bases removed from V and 5 bases from J, the gap between germline ends came to 14 bases. The CDR3 is CASSAPTPGETQYF. CDR3 DNA: TGTGCCAGCAGCGCCCCGACCCCCGGCGAGACCCAGTACTTC.

This chain connects TRBV28 to TRBJ1-1; no firm D call. The CDR3 contains 12 residues. The germline V and J ends were trimmed by 4 bases and 2 bases, with 5 bases remaining between them. Germline values: CDR1 MDHEN, CDR2 SYDVKM. CDR3 DNA sequence: TGTGCCAGCAGTTCCCGAAACACTGAAGCTTTCTTT. Translating it yields CASSSRNTEAFF. The full variable domain, in which reference TRBV28 and TRBJ1-1 provide the parts outside the CDR3, is DVKVTQSSRYLVKRTGEKVFLECVQDMDHENMFWYRQDPGLGLRLIYFSYDVKMKEKGDIPEGYSVSREKKERFSLILESASTNQTSMYLCASSSRNTEAFFGQGTRLTVV.